The clone carrying this T cell receptor beta chain came up a few times. Its specificity is unknown. These data come from a study of STAT5B mutations in CD4+ large granular lymphocyte leukemia. Overall study: Among healthy donors, a particular HLA allele went with more CDR3 'QG' motifs.

Findings and caveats of the study: Data were not HLA-matched across samples.

Assay: immunoSEQ multiplex PCR; the TCRdb copy retains only in-frame clones and omits some. The table lists about 40,000 clones, 65% to 85% of them singletons. Healthy controls were blood donor buffy coats. The TCR comes from a human donor in good health. The sequencing input was CD4+ T cells from blood buffy coats.

This CDR3 is CASGGRKSDTYGYTF. CDR3 nucleotides: TGTGCCTCGGGCGGACGGAAGTCAGATACGTATGGCTACACCTTC. The chain couples TRBV30 to TRBJ1-2; D is uncertain. The CDR3 is 15 residues long. CDR1 GTSNPN and CDR2 SVGIG come from the germline V gene (reference sequence). With 7 bases removed from V and 5 bases from J, the gap between germline ends came to 23 bases.